The 26 T cell receptor beta chains given below trace back to one sample, sequenced in a study of a mutant IDH1 vaccine in newly diagnosed glioma. Clones were sequenced by immunoSEQ multiplex PCR, and TCRdb holds only the in-frame ones, with some missing. The sample includes 65,000 to 70,000 clones, 83% of them seen just once. Time point of the sample: baseline, week 1 (first vaccination visit). Regarding treatment: pre-vaccination baseline after standard-of-care therapy. This sample comprised peripheral blood mononuclear cells (PBMCs), obtained from a glioma patient treated with radiotherapy, temozolomide or both. The receptors shown here come from a woman aged 18-29 years with glioma. Some clones in this sample may be carry-over from other donors' samples.

This clone is a singleton in its sample. The chain links TRBV7-9 to TRBJ2-7; TRBD2 aligns across 11 bases. Germline loops: CDR1 SEHNR, CDR2 FQNEAQ (reference sequence). The CDR3 runs 15 residues. J lost 2 bases, V lost 4 bases, and 4 bases had no gene match. This CDR3 reads CASSWGLAEAYEQYF. The CDR3 DNA is TGTGCCAGCAGCTGGGGACTAGCGGAAGCCTACGAGCAGTACTTC.

The chain couples TRBV2 to TRBJ2-7; D not resolved. V dropped 7 bases and J dropped 2 bases, with 9 bases sitting between them. This CDR3 has 12 amino acids. Germline V lookup: CDR1 SNHLY, CDR2 FYNNEI. As DNA, the CDR3 is TGTGCCAGCAAGTATGGAGCCTACGAGCAGTACTTC. Its protein is CASKYGAYEQYF.

This clone appeared a few times. The CDR3 sequence is CASSLTGDYSNQPQHF. The CDR3 DNA reads as TGTGCCAGCAGCCTGACAGGGGACTATAGCAATCAGCCCCAGCATTTT. The chain recombines TRBV7-9 with TRBJ1-5; 8 positions agree with TRBD1. This CDR3 contains 16 residues. V lost 5 bases and J lost 0; bases outside the gene matches: 6. The germline CDR1 and CDR2 sequences are SEHNR and FQNEAQ (reference sequence).

Only a few counts were recorded for this clone. The rearrangement joins TRBV5-1 to TRBJ1-1, with a possible D match to TRBD1 (6 bases). Deletions cut 1 base from V and 4 bases from J, with 11 bases between. Germline V gene lookup returns CDR1 SGHRS and CDR2 YFSETQ. This CDR3 has 14 residues. The CDR3 sequence is CASSLSPGVTEAFF. The CDR3 DNA sequence: TGCGCCAGCAGCTTGTCTCCAGGGGTCACTGAAGCTTTCTTT.

This chain connects TRBV9 to TRBJ1-2; D gene ambiguous. The CDR3 covers 13 residues. Trimming cost V 3 bases and J 4 bases, with 10 bases left between them. Germline V gives CDR1 SGDLS, CDR2 YYNGEE. The CDR3 spells CASSALDPYGYTF. Written as DNA, the CDR3 is TGTGCCAGCAGCGCCCTCGACCCCTATGGCTACACCTTC.

This chain connects TRBV2 to TRBJ1-4; 9 nucleotides align to TRBD1. This CDR3 is built from 15 residues. The V gene end was trimmed by 6 bases and the J gene end by 8 bases; junction bases not matched to a gene: 10. CDR1 SNHLY and CDR2 FYNNEI come from the germline V gene. CDR3 in DNA: TGTGCCAGCAGGTTGGACAGGGGACTAAGCGAAAAACTGTTTTTT. This translates into CASRLDRGLSEKLFF.

The V and J genes are TRBV7-9 and TRBJ1-2; D is undetermined. The V gene's germline CDR1 is SEHNR and CDR2 FQNEAQ (reference sequence). The V end was cut by 3 bases, the J end by 7 bases, with 15 bases between. This CDR3 has 14 amino acids. The CDR3 here is CASSFEQVAIGYTF. The CDR3 coding sequence is TGTGCCAGCAGCTTCGAGCAGGTGGCAATTGGCTACACCTTC.

V is TRBV6-5 and J is TRBJ1-4, with D unclear. The CDR3 contains 14 residues. Trimming stripped 2 bases from V and 4 bases from J, with 8 bases between. Germline CDR1 reads MNHEY; CDR2 reads SVGAGI. CDR3 residues: CASSYARHNEKLFF. CDR3 in DNA: TGTGCCAGCAGTTACGCCAGGCATAATGAAAAACTGTTTTTT.

This clone was counted between two and nine times. The chain has TRBV30 and TRBJ2-7; the D gene could be TRBD1 or TRBD2 (6 bases each). V was trimmed by 5 bases and J by 2 bases, leaving 13 bases between them. Germline V lookup: CDR1 GTSNPN, CDR2 SVGIG (reference sequence). The CDR3 is 13 residues long. CDR3 loop: CAWGRGRAYEQYF. DNA of the CDR3: TGTGCCTGGGGCCGGGGGCGAGCCTACGAGCAGTACTTC.

J is TRBJ2-7 and V is TRBV4-1; perhaps TRBD1 as D (6 bases). Germline-derived CDR1 and CDR2 are MGHRA and YSYEKL. V lost 1 base and J lost 5, with 12 bases in between. The CDR3 totals 14 residues. CDR3 in amino acids: CASSQGQGLDEQYF. Written as DNA, the CDR3 is TGCGCCAGCAGCCAAGGTCAGGGGCTCGACGAGCAGTACTTC.

The chain uses TRBV18 and TRBJ2-7; D might be TRBD2 (6 bases). Germline V CDR1 and CDR2: KGHSH, LQKENI. The CDR3 sequence is 14 residues long. V dropped 3 bases and J dropped 1 base, with 10 bases sitting between them. The CDR3 is CASSPKGTSYEQYF. The CDR3 nucleotides are TGTGCCAGCTCACCGAAAGGGACTTCCTACGAGCAGTACTTC.

The chain uses TRBV7-2 and TRBJ2-7, with no clear D. Per germline, CDR1 SGHTA and CDR2 FQGNSA. Trimming took off 3 bases at V and 3 bases at J, with 15 bases between the two ends. This CDR3 comprises 15 residues. Here the CDR3 DNA reads TGTGCCAGCAGCTTTCGGGCCTGGGCCGTCTACGAGCAGTACTTC. Amino acid sequence: CASSFRAWAVYEQYF.

The V call is TRBV27, the J call TRBJ2-7; 8 bases map to TRBD2. The CDR3 sequence is 13 residues long. V shed 3 bases, J shed 4 bases, and the junction held 2 bases outside the gene matches. Germline V gene data show CDR1 as MNHEY and CDR2 as SMNVEV (reference sequence). For the CDR3, the DNA is TGTGCCAGCAGTTTCAGCGGGGGATACGAGCAGTACTTC. Its protein product is CASSFSGGYEQYF.

The V and J genes are TRBV30 and TRBJ2-2; D tentatively fits TRBD1 or TRBD2 (5 bases each). CDR1 is GTSNPN, CDR2 SVGIG, per germline (reference sequence). V shed 7 bases and J shed 6 bases, with 12 bases lying between them. There are 12 residues in the CDR3. The CDR3, as DNA: TGTGCCTCCCTCGGGGCGGCCGGGGAGCTGTTTTTT. Protein product: CASLGAAGELFF.

V usage is TRBV29-1 and J usage is TRBJ2-5; TRBD2 matches at 10 bases. This CDR3 contains 15 residues. V lost 2 bases to trimming and J lost 7 bases; unmatched junction nucleotides: 10. CDR1 and CDR2 (germline): SQVTM, ANQGSEA. CDR3 DNA: TGCAGCGTTGAATTGACACTAGCGGGAAAAGCGACCCAGTACTTC. Its translation: CSVELTLAGKATQYF.

The chain employs TRBV11-3 and TRBJ2-2, with a weak D call TRBD2 (6 bases). Deletions cut 0 bases from V and 1 base from J, with 6 bases between. The germline CDR1 and CDR2 sequences are SGHNT and YENEEA. The CDR3 covers 15 residues. This CDR3 reads CASSLERGNTGELFF. Written as DNA, the CDR3 is TGTGCCAGCAGCTTAGAGCGGGGGAACACCGGGGAGCTGTTTTTT.

The rearrangement uses TRBV7-3 and TRBJ2-6; D is unclear. V lost 5 bases to trimming and J lost 1 base, with 12 bases between them. Per the germline V gene, CDR1 is SGHTA and CDR2 is FQGTGA. The CDR3 extends over 16 amino acids. CDR3 sequence: CASSPPGVSGANVLTF. CDR3 coding DNA: TGTGCCAGCAGCCCCCCGGGTGTATCTGGGGCCAACGTCCTGACTTTC. Full variable domain (remainder filled in from reference TRBV7-3 and TRBJ2-6): GAGVSQTPSNKVTEKGKYVELRCDPISGHTALYWYRQSLGQGPEFLIYFQGTGAADDSGLPNDRFFAVRPEGSVSTLKIQRTERGDSAVYLCASSPPGVSGANVLTFGAGSRLTVL.

This chain joins TRBV2 and TRBJ1-5, with 7 bases lining up with TRBD1. The CDR3 is made up of 17 amino acids. J gave up 2 bases and V 6 bases, and 13 bases lay outside the gene matches. The germline gives CDR1 SNHLY, CDR2 FYNNEI. CDR3 in amino acids: CASSRDQGVSGNQPQHF. The CDR3, as DNA: TGTGCCAGCAGCAGGGATCAGGGGGTAAGCGGCAATCAGCCCCAGCATTTT. Looking up the rest from reference TRBV2 and TRBJ1-5 gives the full variable domain: EPEVTQTPSHQVTQMGQEVILRCVPISNHLYFYWYRQILGQKVEFLVSFYNNEISEKSEIFDDQFSVERPDGSNFTLKIRSTKLEDSAMYFCASSRDQGVSGNQPQHFGDGTRLSIL.

The genes are TRBV19 and TRBJ2-1; weak D call: TRBD2 (6 bases). The ends were cut back, 10 bases at V and 7 bases at J, with 20 bases in the middle. The CDR3 consists of 14 residues. Germline lookup yields CDR1 LNHDA and CDR2 SQIVND (reference sequence). CDR3 in amino acids: CATIGGGPLNEQFF. The CDR3 nucleotides are TGTGCCACCATAGGAGGAGGGCCGTTGAATGAGCAGTTCTTC.

CDR3: CASSLLGQGQETQYF. CDR3 bases: TGTGCCAGCAGCTTGTTAGGACAGGGGCAAGAGACCCAGTACTTC. V is TRBV7-9 and J is TRBJ2-5, with 9 bases that match TRBD1. V lost 3 bases and J lost 2; bases outside the gene matches: 4. The CDR3 is made up of 15 amino acids. CDR1 SEHNR and CDR2 FQNEAQ come from the germline V gene (reference sequence).

The V and J genes are TRBV25-1 and TRBJ2-3; TRBD1 matches at 7 bases. Germline-derived CDR1 and CDR2 are MGHDK and SYGVNS. The CDR3 extends over 14 amino acids. V trimming: 3 bases; J trimming: 2 bases; junction bases outside the gene matches: 2. CDR3 in amino acids: CASSDRGNTDTQYF. The DNA for the CDR3 is TGTGCCAGCAGTGACAGGGGGAACACAGATACGCAGTATTTT.

The V and J genes are TRBV7-2 and TRBJ1-6, with D unresolved. V shed 1 base and J shed 7 bases, with 11 bases lying between them. CDR3 length: 15 amino acids. Germline V CDR1 and CDR2: SGHTA, FQGNSA. The CDR3 DNA reads as TGTGCCAGCAGCTTAGTTCGGTCGGAGAATTCACCCCTCCACTTT. Translating it yields CASSLVRSENSPLHF.

The rearrangement links TRBV5-1 to TRBJ1-3; TRBD1 is a possible D gene (6 bases). V was cut by 7 bases and J by 1 base, with 12 bases left in between. CDR3 length: 14 residues. Germline-derived CDR1 and CDR2 are SGHRS and YFSETQ. DNA for the CDR3: TGCGCCAGCCAGAGGGGGGGGTCTGGAAACACCATATATTTT. It yields the protein CASQRGGSGNTIYF.

The genes are TRBV27 and TRBJ1-2, with D uncertain. The CDR3 consists of 13 residues. The germline V gene has CDR1 MNHEY and CDR2 SMNVEV (reference sequence). Trimming took off 5 bases at V and 3 bases at J, with 10 bases between the two ends. The CDR3 region is CASSHTVDYGYTF. CDR3 bases: TGTGCCAGCAGTCATACGGTGGACTATGGCTACACCTTC.

This chain links TRBV27 with TRBJ1-2; TRBD1 agrees at 10 bases. The CDR3 is 15 amino acids. CDR1 and CDR2 from the germline V gene are MNHEY and SMNVEV (reference sequence). V lost 2 bases to trimming and J lost 5 bases; unmatched junction nucleotides: 5. This CDR3 reads CASSLGTGDGYGYTF. CDR3 bases: TGTGCCAGCAGTTTAGGGACAGGGGATGGTTATGGCTACACCTTC.

The rearrangement joins TRBV5-1 to TRBJ2-6; 7 bases map to TRBD2. The V segment lost 0 bases and the J segment 0 bases; nucleotides outside the gene matches: 9. CDR3 size: 19 residues. CDR1 is SGHRS and CDR2 is YFSETQ in the germline V gene. The CDR3 here is CASSLGSSGLSSGANVLTF. The CDR3, as DNA: TGCGCCAGCAGCTTGGGCTCTAGCGGTCTGTCCTCTGGGGCCAACGTCCTGACTTTC.